This paragraph covers one TCR beta chain sequence. The germline gives CDR1 MDHEN, CDR2 SYDVKM. This CDR3 comprises 16 residues. V was clipped by 6 bases and J by 3 bases; unmatched bases: 5. This sample was taken from a study of blood T cell repertoires in COVID-19. Study-level information: COVID-19 samples collected from the United States, Italy and Spain covered acute and convalescent phases. Sources were T cells, B-cell-depleted T cells, or PBMCs; the material itself was cDNA or gDNA.

Per the original methods: Reference gene primer amplification in the assay estimated nucleated cell counts. Here immunoSEQ multiplex PCR was the method, and the copy in TCRdb shows in-frame clones only, minus some. V and J calls and clone size are those listed in that table; D and trimming were worked out from the DNA. Of some 100,000 clones in the sample, about 91% were seen once. The V gene is TRBV28, the J gene TRBJ1-6; TRBD1 matches at 10 bases. The clonotype comes from a human donor with active COVID-19. The donor label of this sample is uncertain. The specimen was peripheral blood. For the CDR3, the DNA is TGTGCCAGCAGGACAGACAGGGGGCTCTATAATTCACCCCTCCACTTT. It specifies CASRTDRGLYNSPLHF.